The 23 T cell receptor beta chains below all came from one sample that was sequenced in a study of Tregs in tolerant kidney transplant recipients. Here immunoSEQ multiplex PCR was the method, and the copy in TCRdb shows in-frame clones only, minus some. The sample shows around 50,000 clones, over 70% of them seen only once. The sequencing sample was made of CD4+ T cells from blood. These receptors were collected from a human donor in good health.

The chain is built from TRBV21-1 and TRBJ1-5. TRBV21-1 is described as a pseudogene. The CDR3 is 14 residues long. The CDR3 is CASSPGSPYQPQHF. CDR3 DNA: TGTGCCAGCAGCCCCGGGAGCCCCTATCAGCCCCAGCATTTT.

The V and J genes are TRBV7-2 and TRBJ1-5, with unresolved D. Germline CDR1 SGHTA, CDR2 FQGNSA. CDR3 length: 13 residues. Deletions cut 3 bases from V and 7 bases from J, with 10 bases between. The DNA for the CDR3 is TGTGCCAGCAGCTTTGATATGGGGCAGCCCCAGCATTTT. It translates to CASSFDMGQPQHF. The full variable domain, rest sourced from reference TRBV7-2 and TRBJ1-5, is GAGVSQSPSNKVTEKGKDVELRCDPISGHTALYWYRQSLGQGLEFLIYFQGNSAPDKSGLPSDRFSAERTGGSVSTLTIQRTQQEDSAVYLCASSFDMGQPQHFGDGTRLSIL.

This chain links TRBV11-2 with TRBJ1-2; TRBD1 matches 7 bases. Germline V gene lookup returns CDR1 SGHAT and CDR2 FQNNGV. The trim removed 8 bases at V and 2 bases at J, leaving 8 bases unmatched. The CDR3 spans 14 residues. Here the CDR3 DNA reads TGTGCCAGCTCACCATCGGGACAGAACTATGGCTACACCTTC. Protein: CASSPSGQNYGYTF.

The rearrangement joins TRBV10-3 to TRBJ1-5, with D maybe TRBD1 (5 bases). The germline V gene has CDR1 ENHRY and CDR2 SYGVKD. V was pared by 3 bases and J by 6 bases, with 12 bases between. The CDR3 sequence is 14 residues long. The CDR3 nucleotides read TGTGCCATCAGTGAATCGAGGGGAGGTCAGCCCCAGCATTTT. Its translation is CAISESRGGQPQHF.

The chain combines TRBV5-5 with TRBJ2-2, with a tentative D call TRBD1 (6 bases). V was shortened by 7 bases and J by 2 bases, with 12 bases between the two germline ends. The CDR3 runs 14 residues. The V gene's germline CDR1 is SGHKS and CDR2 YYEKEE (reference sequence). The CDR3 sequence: CASRGQLNTGELFF. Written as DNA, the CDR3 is TGTGCCAGCCGCGGACAGCTCAACACCGGGGAGCTGTTTTTT.

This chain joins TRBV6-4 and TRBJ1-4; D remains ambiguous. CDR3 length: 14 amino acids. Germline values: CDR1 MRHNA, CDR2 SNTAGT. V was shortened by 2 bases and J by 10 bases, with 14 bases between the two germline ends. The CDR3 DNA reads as TGTGCCAGCAGTGACGGGCAGCCGTCAGGAAAACTGTTTTTT. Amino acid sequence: CASSDGQPSGKLFF.

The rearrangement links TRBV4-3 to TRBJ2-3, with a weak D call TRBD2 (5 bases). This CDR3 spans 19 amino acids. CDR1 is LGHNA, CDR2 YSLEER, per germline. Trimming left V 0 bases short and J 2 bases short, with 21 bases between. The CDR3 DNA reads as TGCGCCAGCAGCCAAGATACCCTTTTCGGTTGGGAGACCACAGATACGCAGTATTTT. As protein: CASSQDTLFGWETTDTQYF.

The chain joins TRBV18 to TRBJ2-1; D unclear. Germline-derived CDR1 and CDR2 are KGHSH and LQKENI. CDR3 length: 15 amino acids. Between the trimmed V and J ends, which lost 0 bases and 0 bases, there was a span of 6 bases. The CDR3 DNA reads TGTGCCAGCTCACCACCCGGTTTCTCCTACAATGAGCAGTTCTTC. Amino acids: CASSPPGFSYNEQFF.

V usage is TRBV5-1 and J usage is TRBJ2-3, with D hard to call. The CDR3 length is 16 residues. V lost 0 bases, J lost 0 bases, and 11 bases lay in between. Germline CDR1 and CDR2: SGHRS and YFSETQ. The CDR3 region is CASSLADGVSTDTQYF. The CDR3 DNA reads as TGCGCCAGCAGCTTGGCCGATGGGGTAAGCACAGATACGCAGTATTTT. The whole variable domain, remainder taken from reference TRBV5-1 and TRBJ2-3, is KAGVTQTPRYLIKTRGQQVTLSCSPISGHRSVSWYQQTPGQGLQFLFEYFSETQRNKGNFPGRFSGRQFSNSRSEMNVSTLELGDSALYLCASSLADGVSTDTQYFGPGTRLTVL.

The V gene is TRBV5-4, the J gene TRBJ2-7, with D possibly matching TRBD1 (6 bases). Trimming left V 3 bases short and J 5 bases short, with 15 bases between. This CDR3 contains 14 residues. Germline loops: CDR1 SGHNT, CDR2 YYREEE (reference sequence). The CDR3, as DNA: TGTGCCAGCAGCTCACTGCTTACAGGGAACGAGCAGTACTTC. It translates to CASSSLLTGNEQYF.

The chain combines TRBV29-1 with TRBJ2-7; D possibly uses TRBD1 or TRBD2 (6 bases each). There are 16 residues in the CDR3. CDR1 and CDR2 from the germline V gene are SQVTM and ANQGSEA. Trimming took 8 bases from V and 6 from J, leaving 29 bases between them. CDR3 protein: CSSLGGIQRGQGEQYF. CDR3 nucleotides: TGCAGCTCCCTCGGCGGGATTCAACGGGGACAAGGCGAGCAGTACTTC.

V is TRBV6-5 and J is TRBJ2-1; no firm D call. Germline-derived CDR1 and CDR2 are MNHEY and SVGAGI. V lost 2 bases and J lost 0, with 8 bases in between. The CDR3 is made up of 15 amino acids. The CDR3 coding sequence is TGTGCCAGCAGTTACCAGCAGAGCTCCTACAATGAGCAGTTCTTC. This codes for CASSYQQSSYNEQFF.

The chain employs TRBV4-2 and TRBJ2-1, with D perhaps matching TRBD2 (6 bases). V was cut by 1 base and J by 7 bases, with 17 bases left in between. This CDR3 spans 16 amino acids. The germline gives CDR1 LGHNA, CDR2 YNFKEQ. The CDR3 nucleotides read TGTGCCAGCAGCCAAGCTCCGACTAGGGGATCGAATGAGCAGTTCTTC. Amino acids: CASSQAPTRGSNEQFF.

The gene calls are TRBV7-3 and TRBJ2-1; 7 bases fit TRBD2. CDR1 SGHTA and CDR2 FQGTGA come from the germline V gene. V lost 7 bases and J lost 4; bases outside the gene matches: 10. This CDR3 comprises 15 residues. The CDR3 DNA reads TGTGCCAGCAACAATGGGCGGGGGACTTACAATGAGCAGTTCTTC. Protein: CASNNGRGTYNEQFF.

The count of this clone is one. CDR3 coding DNA: TGTGCCAGCAGCTTAACTACCTACAATGAGCAGTTCTTC. Amino acids: CASSLTTYNEQFF. The rearrangement links TRBV7-2 to TRBJ2-1; D is undetermined. The germline V gene encodes CDR1 SGHTA and CDR2 FQGNSA. With 2 bases removed from V and 2 bases from J, the gap between germline ends came to 4 bases. The CDR3 loop spans 13 amino acids.

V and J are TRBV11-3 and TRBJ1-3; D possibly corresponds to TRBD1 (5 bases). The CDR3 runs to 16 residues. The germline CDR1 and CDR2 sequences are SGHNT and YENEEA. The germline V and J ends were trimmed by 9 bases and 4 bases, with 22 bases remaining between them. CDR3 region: CARETDWAPGGNTIYF. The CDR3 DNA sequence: TGTGCCAGAGAGACAGATTGGGCCCCCGGCGGAAACACCATATATTTT. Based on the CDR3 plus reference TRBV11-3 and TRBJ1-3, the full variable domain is EAGVVQSPRYKIIEKKQPVAFWCNPISGHNTLYWYLQNLGQGPELLIRYENEEAVDDSQLPKDRFSAERLKGVDSTLKIQPAELGDSAVYLCARETDWAPGGNTIYFGEGSWLTVV.

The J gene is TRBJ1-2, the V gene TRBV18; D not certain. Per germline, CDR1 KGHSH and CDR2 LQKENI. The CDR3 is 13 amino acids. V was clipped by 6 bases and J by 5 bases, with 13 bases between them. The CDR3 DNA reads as TGTGCCAGCTCTTCCCCCCCGGAATATGGCTACACCTTC. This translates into CASSSPPEYGYTF.

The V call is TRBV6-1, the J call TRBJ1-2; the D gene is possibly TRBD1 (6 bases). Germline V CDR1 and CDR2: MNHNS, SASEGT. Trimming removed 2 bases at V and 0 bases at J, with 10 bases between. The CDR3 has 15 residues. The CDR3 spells CASSELWTANYGYTF. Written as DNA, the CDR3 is TGTGCCAGCAGTGAACTTTGGACAGCTAACTATGGCTACACCTTC.

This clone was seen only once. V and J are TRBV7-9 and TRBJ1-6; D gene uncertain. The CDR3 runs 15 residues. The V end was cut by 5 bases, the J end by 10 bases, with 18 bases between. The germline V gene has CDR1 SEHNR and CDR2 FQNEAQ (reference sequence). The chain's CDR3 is CASSQPGFDKSPLHF. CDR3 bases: TGTGCCAGCAGCCAACCGGGATTTGACAAATCACCCCTCCACTTT. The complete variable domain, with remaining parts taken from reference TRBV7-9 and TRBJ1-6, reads DTGVSQNPRHKITKRGQNVTFRCDPISEHNRLYWYRQTLGQGPEFLTYFQNEAQLEKSRLLSDRFSAERPKGSFSTLEIQRTEQGDSAMYLCASSQPGFDKSPLHFGNGTRLTVT.

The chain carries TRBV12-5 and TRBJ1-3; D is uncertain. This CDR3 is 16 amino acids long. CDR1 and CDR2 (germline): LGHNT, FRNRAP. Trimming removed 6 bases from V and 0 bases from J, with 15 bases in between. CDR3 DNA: TGTGCTAGTGGCACCTCAACCCCTCGCTCTGGAAACACCATATATTTT. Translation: CASGTSTPRSGNTIYF.

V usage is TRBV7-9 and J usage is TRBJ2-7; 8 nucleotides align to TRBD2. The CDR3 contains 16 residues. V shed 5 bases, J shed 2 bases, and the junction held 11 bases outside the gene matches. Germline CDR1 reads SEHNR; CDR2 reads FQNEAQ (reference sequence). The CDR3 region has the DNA TGTGCCAGCAGCCCCCAGCAGCGGGGGCTTCCCTACGAGCAGTACTTC. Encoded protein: CASSPQQRGLPYEQYF.

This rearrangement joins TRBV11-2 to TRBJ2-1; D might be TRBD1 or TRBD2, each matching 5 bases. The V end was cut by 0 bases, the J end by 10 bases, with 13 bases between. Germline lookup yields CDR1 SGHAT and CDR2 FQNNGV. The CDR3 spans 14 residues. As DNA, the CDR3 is TGTGCCAGCAGCTTAGACGGGGCAGGGATCGAGCAGTTCTTC. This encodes CASSLDGAGIEQFF.

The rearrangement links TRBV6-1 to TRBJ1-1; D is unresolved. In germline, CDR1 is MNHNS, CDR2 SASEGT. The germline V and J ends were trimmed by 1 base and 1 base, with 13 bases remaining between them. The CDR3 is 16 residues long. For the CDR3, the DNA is TGTGCCAGCAGTGAAGAAATTACAGTGCCGAACACTGAAGCTTTCTTT. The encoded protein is CASSEEITVPNTEAFF.